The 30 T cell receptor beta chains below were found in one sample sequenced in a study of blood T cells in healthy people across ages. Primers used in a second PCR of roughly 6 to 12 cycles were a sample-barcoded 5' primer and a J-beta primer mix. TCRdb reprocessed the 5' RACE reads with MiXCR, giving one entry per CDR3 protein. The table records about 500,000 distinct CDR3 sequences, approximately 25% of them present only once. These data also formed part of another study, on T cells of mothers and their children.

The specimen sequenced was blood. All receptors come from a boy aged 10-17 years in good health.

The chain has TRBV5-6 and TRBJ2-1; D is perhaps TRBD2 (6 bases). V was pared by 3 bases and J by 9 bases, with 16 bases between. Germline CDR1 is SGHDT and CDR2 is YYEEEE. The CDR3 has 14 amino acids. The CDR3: CASSSRDPGAEQFF. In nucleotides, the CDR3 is TGTGCCAGCAGCTCGCGGGACCCAGGCGCTGAGCAGTTCTTC.

Here the CDR3 reads CASRVTTSGSYNEQFF. Here the CDR3 DNA reads TGTGCCAGCAGGGTCACCACTAGCGGCTCCTACAATGAGCAGTTCTTC. The chain recombines TRBV2 with TRBJ2-1; 8 nucleotides align to TRBD2. The V and J ends lost 6 bases and 0 bases, in that order; junction bases with no gene match: 7. The CDR3 loop spans 16 amino acids. Germline lookup yields CDR1 SNHLY and CDR2 FYNNEI.

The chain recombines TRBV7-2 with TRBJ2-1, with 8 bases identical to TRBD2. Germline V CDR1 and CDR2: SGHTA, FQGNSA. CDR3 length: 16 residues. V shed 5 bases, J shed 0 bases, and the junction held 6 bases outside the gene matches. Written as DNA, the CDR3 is TGTGCCAGCAGCCCAACTAGCGGACCCTCCTACAATGAGCAGTTCTTC. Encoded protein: CASSPTSGPSYNEQFF.

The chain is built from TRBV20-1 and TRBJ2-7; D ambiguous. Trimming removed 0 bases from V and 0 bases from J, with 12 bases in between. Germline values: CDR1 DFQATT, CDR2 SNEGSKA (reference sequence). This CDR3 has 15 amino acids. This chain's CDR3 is CSARDGPNPSYEQYF. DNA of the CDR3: TGCAGTGCTAGAGATGGCCCCAACCCCTCCTACGAGCAGTACTTC.

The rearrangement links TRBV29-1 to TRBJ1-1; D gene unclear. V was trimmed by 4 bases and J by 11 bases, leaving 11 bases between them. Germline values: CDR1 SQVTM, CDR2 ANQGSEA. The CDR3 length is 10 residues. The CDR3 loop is CSVGFGGAFF. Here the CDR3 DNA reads TGCAGCGTTGGGTTCGGAGGGGCTTTCTTT.

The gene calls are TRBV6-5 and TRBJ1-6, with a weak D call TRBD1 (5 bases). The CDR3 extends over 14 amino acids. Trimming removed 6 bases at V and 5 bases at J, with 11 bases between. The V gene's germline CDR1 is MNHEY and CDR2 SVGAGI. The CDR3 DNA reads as TGTGCCAGCAGGGGGCCAGGGAATAATTCACCCCTCCACTTT. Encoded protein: CASRGPGNNSPLHF.

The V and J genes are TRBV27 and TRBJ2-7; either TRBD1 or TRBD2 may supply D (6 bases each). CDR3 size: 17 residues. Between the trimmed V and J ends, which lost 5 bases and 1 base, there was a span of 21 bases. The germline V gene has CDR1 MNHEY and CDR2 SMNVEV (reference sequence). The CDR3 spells CASSPGWGRGPSYEQYF. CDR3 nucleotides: TGTGCCAGCAGTCCGGGCTGGGGGCGGGGACCATCCTACGAGCAGTACTTC.

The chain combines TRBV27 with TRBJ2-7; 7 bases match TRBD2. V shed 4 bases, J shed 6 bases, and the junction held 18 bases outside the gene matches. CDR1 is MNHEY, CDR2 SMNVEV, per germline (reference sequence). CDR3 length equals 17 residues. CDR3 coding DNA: TGTGCCAGCAGTTCAGCCCGTTTCGCGGGAGAAAGTGTCGAGCAGTACTTC. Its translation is CASSSARFAGESVEQYF.

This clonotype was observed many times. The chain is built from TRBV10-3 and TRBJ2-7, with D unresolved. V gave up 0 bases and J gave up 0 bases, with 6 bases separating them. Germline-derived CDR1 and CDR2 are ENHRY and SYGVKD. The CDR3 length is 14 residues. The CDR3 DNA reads TGTGCCATCAGTGAGTCTGACACCTCCTACGAGCAGTACTTC. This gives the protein CAISESDTSYEQYF.

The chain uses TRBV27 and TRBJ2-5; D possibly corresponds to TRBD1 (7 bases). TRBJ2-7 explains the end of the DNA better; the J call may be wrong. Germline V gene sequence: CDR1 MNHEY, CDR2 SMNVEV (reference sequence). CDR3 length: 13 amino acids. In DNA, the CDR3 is TGTGCCAGCAGTTTACAGGGGGGAGGCGAGCAGTACTTC. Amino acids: CASSLQGGGEQYF.

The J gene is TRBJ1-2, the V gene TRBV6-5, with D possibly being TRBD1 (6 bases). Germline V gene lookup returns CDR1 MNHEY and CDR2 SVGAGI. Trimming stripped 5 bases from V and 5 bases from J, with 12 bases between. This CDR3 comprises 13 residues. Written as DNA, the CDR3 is TGTGCCAGCAGTACGTCAGGGGCTTATGGCTACACCTTC. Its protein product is CASSTSGAYGYTF.

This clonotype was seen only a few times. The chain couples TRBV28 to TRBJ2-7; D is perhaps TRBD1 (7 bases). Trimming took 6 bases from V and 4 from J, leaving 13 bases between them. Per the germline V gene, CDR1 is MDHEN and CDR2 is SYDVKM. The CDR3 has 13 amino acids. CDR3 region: CASSTPGGYEQYF. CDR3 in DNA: TGTGCCAGCAGCACCCCAGGGGGGTACGAGCAGTACTTC.

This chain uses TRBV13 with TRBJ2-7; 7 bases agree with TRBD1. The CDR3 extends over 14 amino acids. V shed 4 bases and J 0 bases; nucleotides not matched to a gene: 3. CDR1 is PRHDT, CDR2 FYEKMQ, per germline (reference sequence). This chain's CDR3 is CASSSDRTSYEQYF. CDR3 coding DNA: TGTGCCAGCAGCTCGGACAGGACCTCCTACGAGCAGTACTTC.

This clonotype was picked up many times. This CDR3 reads CASRQGQAKNIQYF. The CDR3 region has the DNA TGTGCCAGCAGACAGGGACAAGCCAAAAACATTCAGTACTTC. The chain joins TRBV28 to TRBJ2-4; D perhaps matches TRBD1 (6 bases). CDR3 size: 14 residues. In germline, CDR1 is MDHEN, CDR2 SYDVKM. V lost 6 bases and J 0 bases, leaving 9 bases between the germline ends.

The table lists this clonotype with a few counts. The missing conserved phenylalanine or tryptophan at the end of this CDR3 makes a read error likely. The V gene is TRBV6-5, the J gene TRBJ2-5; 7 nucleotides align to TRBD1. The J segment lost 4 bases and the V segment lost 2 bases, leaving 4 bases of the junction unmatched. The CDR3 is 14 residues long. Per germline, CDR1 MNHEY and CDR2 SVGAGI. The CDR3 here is CASSYGQEAETQYL. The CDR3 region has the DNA TGTGCCAGCAGTTACGGACAGGAAGCAGAGACCCAGTACCTC.

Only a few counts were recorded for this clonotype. CDR3 loop: CASSSTGTDNLAKNIQYF. In DNA form, the CDR3 reads TGTGCCAGCAGTTCCACCGGGACAGATAATCTAGCCAAAAACATTCAGTACTTC. V and J are TRBV28 and TRBJ2-4; 7 bases line up with TRBD1. Germline V lookup: CDR1 MDHEN, CDR2 SYDVKM. This CDR3 is 18 amino acids long. The ends lost 4 bases at V and 0 bases at J; junction bases unmatched: 12.

The CDR3 is CASSFRGGRAEAFF. DNA of the CDR3: TGTGCCAGCAGTTTCAGGGGCGGGAGGGCTGAAGCTTTCTTT. The chain carries TRBV28 and TRBJ1-1, with D possibly being TRBD1 (6 bases). Trimming took 3 bases from V and 6 from J, leaving 14 bases between them. The CDR3 consists of 14 residues. The germline CDR1 and CDR2 sequences are MDHEN and SYDVKM.

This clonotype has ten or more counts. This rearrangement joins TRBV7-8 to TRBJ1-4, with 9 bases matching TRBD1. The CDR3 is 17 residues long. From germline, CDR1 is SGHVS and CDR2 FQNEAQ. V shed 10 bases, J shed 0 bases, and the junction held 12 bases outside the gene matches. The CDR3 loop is CATGQGERFATNEKLFF. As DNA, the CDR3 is TGTGCCACGGGACAGGGAGAGAGATTTGCAACTAATGAAAAACTGTTTTTT. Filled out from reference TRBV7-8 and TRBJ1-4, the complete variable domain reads GAGVSQSPRYKVAKRGQDVALRCDPISGHVSLFWYQQALGQGPEFLTYFQNEAQLDKSGLPSDRFFAERPEGSVSTLKIQRTQQEDSAVYLCATGQGERFATNEKLFFGSGTQLSVL.

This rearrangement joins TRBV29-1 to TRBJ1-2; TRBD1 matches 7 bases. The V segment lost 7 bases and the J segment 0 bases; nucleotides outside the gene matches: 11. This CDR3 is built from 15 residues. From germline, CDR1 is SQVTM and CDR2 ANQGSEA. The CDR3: CSGVRDRIANYGYTF. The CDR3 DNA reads TGCAGCGGGGTGCGGGACAGAATAGCTAACTATGGCTACACCTTC.

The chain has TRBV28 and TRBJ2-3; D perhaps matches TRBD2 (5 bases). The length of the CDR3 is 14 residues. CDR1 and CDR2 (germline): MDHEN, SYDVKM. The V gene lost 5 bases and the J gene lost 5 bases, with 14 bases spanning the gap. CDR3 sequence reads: CASSSGPAEDTQYF. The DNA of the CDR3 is TGTGCCAGCAGTAGCGGACCCGCGGAAGATACGCAGTATTTT.

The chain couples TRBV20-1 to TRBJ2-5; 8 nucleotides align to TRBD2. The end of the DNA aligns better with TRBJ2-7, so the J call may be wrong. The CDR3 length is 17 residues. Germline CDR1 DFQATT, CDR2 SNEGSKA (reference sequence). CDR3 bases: TGCAGTGCTAGGTCTTCGGGAGCGGGGGCGCCCAACTACGAGCAGTACTTC. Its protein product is CSARSSGAGAPNYEQYF.

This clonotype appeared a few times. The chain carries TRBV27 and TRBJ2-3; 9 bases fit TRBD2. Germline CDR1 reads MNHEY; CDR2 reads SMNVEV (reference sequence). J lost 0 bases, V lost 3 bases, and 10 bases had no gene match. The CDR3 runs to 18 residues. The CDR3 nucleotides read TGTGCCAGCAGTTTTATTGCGGGGGGGTCCTCTAGCACAGATACGCAGTATTTT. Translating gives CASSFIAGGSSSTDTQYF.

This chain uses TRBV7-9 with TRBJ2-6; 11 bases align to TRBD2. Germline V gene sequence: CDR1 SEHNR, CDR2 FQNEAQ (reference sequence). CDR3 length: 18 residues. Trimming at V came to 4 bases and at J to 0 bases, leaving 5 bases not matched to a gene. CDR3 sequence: CASSSPGLAVSGANVLTF. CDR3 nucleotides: TGTGCCAGCAGCTCTCCGGGACTAGCGGTCTCTGGGGCCAACGTCCTGACTTTC. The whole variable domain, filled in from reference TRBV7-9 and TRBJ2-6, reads DTGVSQNPRHKITKRGQNVTFRCDPISEHNRLYWYRQTLGQGPEFLTYFQNEAQLEKSRLLSDRFSAERPKGSFSTLEIQRTEQGDSAMYLCASSSPGLAVSGANVLTFGAGSRLTVL.

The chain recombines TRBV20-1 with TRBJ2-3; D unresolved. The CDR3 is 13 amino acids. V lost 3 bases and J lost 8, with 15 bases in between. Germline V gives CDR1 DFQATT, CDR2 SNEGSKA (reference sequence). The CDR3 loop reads CSASGPLRRTQYF. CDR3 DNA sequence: TGCAGTGCTAGTGGACCCTTACGTCGTACGCAGTATTTT.

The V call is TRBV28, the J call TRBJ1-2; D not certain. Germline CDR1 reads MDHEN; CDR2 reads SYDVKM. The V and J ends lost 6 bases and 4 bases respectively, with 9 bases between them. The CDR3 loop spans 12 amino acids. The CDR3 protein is CASSIQAYGYTF. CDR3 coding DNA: TGTGCCAGCAGCATCCAAGCCTATGGCTACACCTTC.

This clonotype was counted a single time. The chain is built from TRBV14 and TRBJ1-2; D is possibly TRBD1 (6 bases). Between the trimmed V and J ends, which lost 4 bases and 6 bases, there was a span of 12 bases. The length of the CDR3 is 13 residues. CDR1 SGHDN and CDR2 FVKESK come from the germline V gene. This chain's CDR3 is CASSRRTADGYTF. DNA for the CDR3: TGTGCCAGCAGCCGGAGGACAGCTGATGGCTACACCTTC. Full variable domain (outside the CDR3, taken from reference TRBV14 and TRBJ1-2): EAGVTQFPSHSVIEKGQTVTLRCDPISGHDNLYWYRRVMGKEIKFLLHFVKESKQDESGMPNNRFLAERTGGTYSTLKVQPAELEDSGVYFCASSRRTADGYTFGSGTRLTVV.

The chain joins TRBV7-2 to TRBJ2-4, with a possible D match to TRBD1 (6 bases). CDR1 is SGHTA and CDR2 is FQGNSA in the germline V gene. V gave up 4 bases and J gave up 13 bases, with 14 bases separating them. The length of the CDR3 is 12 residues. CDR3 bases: TGTGCCAGCAGCTCATCGCCGGGACAACAGTACTTC. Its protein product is CASSSSPGQQYF.

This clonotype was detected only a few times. The CDR3 sequence is CASSVVARTGNNEQFF. CDR3 bases: TGTGCCAGCAGCGTAGTAGCCCGCACAGGTAACAATGAGCAGTTCTTC. V is TRBV9 and J is TRBJ2-7, with D possibly TRBD1 on 5 matching bases. The DNA matches TRBJ2-1 better at its end, which makes the J call doubtful. The CDR3 is made up of 16 amino acids. CDR1 and CDR2 from the germline V gene are SGDLS and YYNGEE.

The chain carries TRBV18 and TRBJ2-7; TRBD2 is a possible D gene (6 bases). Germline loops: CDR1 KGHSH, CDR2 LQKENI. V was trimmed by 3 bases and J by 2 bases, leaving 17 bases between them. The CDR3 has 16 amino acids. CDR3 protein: CASSPIGGTGTYEQYF. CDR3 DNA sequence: TGTGCCAGCTCACCCATCGGGGGAACGGGGACCTACGAGCAGTACTTC. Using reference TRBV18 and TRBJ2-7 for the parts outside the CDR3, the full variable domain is NAGVMQNPRHLVRRRGQEARLRCSPMKGHSHVYWYRQLPEEGLKFMVYLQKENIIDESGMPKERFSAEFPKEGPSILRIQQVVRGDSAAYFCASSPIGGTGTYEQYFGPGTRLTVT.

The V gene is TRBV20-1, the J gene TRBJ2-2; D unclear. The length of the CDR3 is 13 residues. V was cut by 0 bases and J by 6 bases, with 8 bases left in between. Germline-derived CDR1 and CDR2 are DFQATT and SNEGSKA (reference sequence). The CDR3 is CSARDELPGELFF. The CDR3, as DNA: TGCAGTGCTAGAGACGAGCTCCCCGGGGAGCTGTTTTTT.